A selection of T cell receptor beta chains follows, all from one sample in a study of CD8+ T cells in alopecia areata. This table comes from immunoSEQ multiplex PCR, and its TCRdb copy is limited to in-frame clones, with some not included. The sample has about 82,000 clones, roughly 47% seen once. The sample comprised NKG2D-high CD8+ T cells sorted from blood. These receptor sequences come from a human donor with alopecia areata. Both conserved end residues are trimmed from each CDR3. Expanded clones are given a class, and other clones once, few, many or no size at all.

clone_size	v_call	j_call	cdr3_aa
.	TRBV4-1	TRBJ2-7	ASSQFGQGGTYEQY
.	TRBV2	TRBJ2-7	ASSVAYSEQY
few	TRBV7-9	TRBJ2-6	ASTSKAVPKSGANVLT
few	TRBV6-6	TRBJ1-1	ASSLSGTEAF
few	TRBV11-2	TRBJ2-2	ASRDLAGELF
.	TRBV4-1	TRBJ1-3	ASSPILAGNTIY
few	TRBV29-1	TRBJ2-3	SVEEGGADTQY
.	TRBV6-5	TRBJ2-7	ASTGGSYEQY
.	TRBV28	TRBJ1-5	ASSPAQVGNQPQH
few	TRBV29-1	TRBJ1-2	SVETGQGASGYT
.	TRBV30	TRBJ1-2	ASDSFYGYT
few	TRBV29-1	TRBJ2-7	SVPGSLSYEQY
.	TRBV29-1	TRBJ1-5	SVDQGAGQPQH
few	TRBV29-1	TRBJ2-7	SVEGSGLDYEQY
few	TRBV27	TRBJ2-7	ASSPWTGYEQY
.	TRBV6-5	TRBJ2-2	ASSYRTQGVTGELF
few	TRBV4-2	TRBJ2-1	ASSFAGPEQF
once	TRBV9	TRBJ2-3	ASSGRRNTDTQY
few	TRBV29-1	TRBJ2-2	SALTGPGELF
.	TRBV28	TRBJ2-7	ASSHRATGTYEQY
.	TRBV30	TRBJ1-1	AWSVWTGAEAF
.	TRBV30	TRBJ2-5	AWSVAGGETQY
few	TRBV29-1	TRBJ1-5	SARGGSNQPQH
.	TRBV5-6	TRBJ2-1	ASSLDLNEQF
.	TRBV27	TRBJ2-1	ASTLGGEQF
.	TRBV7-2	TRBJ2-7	ASSYYTSEYEQY
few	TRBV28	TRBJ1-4	ASSQITGREKLF
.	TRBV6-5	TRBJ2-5	ASSYSWDVQY
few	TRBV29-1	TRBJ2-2	SVVPNTGELF
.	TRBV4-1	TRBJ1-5	ASSQQGQNNQPQH
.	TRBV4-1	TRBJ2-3	ASSLTLGSTDTQY
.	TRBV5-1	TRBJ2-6	ASSLGTTGANVLT
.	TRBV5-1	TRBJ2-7	ASSDAYEQY
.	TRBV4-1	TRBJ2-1	ASSQQRGPSSYNEQF
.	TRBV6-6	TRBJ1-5	ASSSASGVLNQPQH
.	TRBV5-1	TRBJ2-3	ASSLDSLGNTQY
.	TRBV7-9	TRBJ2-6	ASSFVGSGANVLT
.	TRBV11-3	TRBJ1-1	ASSSIGDGSEAF
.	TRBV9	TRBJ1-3	ASSVEPSPAGNTIY
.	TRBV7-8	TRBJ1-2	ASSSRQGWGVSYGYT
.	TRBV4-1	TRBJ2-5	ASSQAGLDSETQY
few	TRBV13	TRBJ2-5	ASSKTGTSGSRNIETQY
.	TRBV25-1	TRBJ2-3	ASSEYPTWGPDTQY
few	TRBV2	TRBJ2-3	ASSDPLQLTDTQY
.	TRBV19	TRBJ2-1	ASTGGVEQF
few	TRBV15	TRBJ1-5	ATSRDRGGQPQH
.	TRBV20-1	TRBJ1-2	SAYDYGYT
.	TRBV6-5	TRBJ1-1	ASSYSGTGPGAF
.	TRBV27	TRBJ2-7	ASSTNRVSSYEQY